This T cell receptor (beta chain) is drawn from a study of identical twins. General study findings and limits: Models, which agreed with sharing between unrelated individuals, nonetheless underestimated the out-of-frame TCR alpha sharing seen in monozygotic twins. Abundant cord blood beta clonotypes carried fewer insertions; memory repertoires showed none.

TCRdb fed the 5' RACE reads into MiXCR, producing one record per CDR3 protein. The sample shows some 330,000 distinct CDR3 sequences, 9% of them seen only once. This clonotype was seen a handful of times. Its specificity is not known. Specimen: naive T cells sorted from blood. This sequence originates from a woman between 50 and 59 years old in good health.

CDR3 amino acids: CSATTGEGYEQYF. For the CDR3, the DNA is TGCAGTGCGACGACAGGGGAAGGCTACGAGCAGTACTTC. V and J are TRBV20-1 and TRBJ2-7, with TRBD1 matching over 8 bases. Trimming cost V 6 bases and J 3 bases; bases outside gene matches: 7. Germline CDR1 and CDR2: DFQATT and SNEGSKA (reference sequence). This CDR3 is 13 amino acids long.